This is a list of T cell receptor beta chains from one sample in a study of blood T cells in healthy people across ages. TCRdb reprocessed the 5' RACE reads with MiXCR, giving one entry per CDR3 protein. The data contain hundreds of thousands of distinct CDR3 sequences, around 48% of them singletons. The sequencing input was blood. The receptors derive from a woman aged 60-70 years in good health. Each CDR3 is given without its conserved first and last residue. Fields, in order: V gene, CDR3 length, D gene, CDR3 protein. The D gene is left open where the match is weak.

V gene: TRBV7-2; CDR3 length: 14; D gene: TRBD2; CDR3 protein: ASSPNSGRALDTQY
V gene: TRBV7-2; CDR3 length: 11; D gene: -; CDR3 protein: ASSFQDLTEAF
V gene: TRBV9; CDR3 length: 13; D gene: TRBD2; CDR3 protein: ASSATSGVYNEQF
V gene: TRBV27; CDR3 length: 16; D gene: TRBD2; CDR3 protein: ASRPGLAGPPNTGELF
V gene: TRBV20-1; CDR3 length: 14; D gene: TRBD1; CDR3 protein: SAALGTGQINQPQH
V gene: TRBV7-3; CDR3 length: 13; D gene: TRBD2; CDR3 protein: ASSSIAGGAGELF
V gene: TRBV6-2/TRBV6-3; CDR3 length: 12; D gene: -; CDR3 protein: ATFRPSLPYEQY
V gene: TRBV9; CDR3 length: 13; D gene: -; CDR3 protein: ASSGGVASYNEQF
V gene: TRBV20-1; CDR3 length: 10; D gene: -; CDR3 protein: SASGMQETQY
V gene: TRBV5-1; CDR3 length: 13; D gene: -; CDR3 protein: ASSGGQGRSNEQF
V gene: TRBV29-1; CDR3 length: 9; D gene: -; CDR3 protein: SVVYGYEQY
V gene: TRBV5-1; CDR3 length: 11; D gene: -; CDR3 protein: ASSYQQTYEQY
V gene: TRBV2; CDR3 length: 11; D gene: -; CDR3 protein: ASTGPNTDTQY
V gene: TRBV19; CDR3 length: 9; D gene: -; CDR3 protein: ASSIGKRQY
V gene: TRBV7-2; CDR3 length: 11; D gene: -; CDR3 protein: ASSTRPPDTQY
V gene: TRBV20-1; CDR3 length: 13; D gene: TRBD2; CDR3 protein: SATDGTSGTDTQY
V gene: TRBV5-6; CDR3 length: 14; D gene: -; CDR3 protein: ASSEAGTSLNTEAF
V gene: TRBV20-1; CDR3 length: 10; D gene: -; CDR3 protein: SALFDSYEQY
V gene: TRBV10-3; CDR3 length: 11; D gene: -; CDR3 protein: AINGQKVDEQY
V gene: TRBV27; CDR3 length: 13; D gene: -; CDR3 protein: ASSLSRRTAGGYT
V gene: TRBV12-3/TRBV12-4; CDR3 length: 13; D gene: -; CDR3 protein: ASSYLIGSGTEAF
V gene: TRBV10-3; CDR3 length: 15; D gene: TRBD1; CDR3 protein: AISGRTGTTSADTQY
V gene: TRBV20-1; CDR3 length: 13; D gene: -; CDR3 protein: SARDRSSGDDGYT
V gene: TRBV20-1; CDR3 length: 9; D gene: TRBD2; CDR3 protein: SAGGDYEQY
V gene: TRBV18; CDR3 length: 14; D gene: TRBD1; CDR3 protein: ASSPFSGQGAYEQY
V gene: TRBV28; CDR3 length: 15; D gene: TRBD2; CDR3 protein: ASSLRRLAGVSNEQF
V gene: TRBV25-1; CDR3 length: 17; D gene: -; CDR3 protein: ASSEWGLERSSSYNEQF
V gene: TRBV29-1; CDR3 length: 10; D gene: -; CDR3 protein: SVLSAEVEQY
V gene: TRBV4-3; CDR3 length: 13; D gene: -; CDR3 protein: ASSQDRHSSYEQY
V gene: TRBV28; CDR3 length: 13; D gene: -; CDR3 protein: ASRPAGSSYNEQY
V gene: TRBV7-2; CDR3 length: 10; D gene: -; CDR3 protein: ASSLPLYGYT
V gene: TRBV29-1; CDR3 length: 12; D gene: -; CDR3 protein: SVEGTANTGELF
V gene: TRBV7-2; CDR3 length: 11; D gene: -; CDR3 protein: ASSLFQSNEQF
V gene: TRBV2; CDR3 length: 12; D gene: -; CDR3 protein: ASSERFRTTEAF
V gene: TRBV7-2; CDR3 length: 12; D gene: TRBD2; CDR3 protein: ASRVAGGGDTQY
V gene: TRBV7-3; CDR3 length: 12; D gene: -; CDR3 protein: ASSVKDGSETQY
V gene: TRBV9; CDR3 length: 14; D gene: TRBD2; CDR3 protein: ASSGGSGSRINEQY
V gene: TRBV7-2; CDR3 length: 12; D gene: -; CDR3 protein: ASSERGGMETQY
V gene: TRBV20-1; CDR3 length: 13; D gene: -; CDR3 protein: SARRRDEMNTEAF
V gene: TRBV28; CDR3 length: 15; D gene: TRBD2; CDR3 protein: ASSSPREGRHYNEQY
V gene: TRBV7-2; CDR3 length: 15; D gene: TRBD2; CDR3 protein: ANSLVASGRGGETQY
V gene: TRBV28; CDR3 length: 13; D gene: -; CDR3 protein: ASSFPGGIGYGYT
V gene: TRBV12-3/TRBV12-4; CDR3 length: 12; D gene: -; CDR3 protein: ASSFPRRNSPLH
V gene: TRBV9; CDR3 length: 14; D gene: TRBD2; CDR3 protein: ASSPGVGLAEETQY
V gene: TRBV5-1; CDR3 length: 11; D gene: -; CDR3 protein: ASSFPDSYEQY